This entry concerns a single T cell receptor beta chain. Its antigen is still unknown. Sequenced by immunoSEQ multiplex PCR; TCRdb stores in-frame clones only, minus some. The repertoire has some 60,000 clones, approximately 80% of them found once; the top ten carry 3.5% to 5%. The CDR3 extends over 14 amino acids. Germline V CDR1 and CDR2: SGHTA, FQGNSA. J was trimmed by 14 bases and V by 5 bases; bases with no gene match: 12. The data derive from a study of vaccination effects on CD4 cells after COVID-19. Study-level results: Cross-reactivity toward common cold coronaviruses was confined to only 1 of 255 vaccine-induced clones in healthy vaccinees.

Cultured cells yielded isolated CD4+ T cells after nine to ten days. All participants had two doses of either the BNT162b2 or mRNA-1273 vaccine. Half the medium was swapped for IL-2 medium on days 3 and 7. The chain joins TRBV7-2 to TRBJ2-1, with 10 positions matching TRBD2. The clonotype was recovered from a human donor who received a COVID-19 vaccine. The sequenced sample was CD4+ T cells from PBMCs cultured without peptide, obtained after COVID-19 vaccination. The CDR3 reads CASSLEAQRGGKFF. CDR3 nucleotide sequence: TGTGCCAGCAGCCTCGAGGCCCAGCGGGGGGGTAAGTTCTTC.